This T cell receptor beta chain came from a study of T cell changes during pregnancy in multiple sclerosis. Deletions cut 2 bases from V and 4 bases from J, with 9 bases between. The CDR3 length is 15 residues. Germline V CDR1 and CDR2: KGHSH, LQKENI. Libraries were prepared by immunoSEQ multiplex PCR; TCRdb keeps only in-frame clonotypes and omits some of them. The sample has more than 80,000 clones, 92% seen once. Sequencing was performed on peripheral blood, taken after pregnancy. The TCR sequence derives from a female donor with multiple sclerosis, enrolled in a pregnancy study. This chain links TRBV18 with TRBJ2-6; D perhaps matches TRBD1 (6 bases). The CDR3 here is CASSPRQAGANVLTF. DNA for the CDR3: TGTGCCAGCTCACCAAGACAGGCCGGGGCCAACGTCCTGACTTTC. The variable domain in full, with the rest retrieved from reference TRBV18 and TRBJ2-6, is NAGVMQNPRHLVRRRGQEARLRCSPMKGHSHVYWYRQLPEEGLKFMVYLQKENIIDESGMPKERFSAEFPKEGPSILRIQQVVRGDSAAYFCASSPRQAGANVLTFGAGSRLTVL.